The 4 T cell receptor beta chains below were found in one sample sequenced in a study of identical twins. Each CDR3 protein gets one entry after TCRdb re-called the 5' RACE reads with MiXCR. The data hold 220,000 or so distinct CDR3 sequences, with around 7% observed a single time. This sample also belongs to another study, concerning yellow fever vaccine responses in identical twins.

Sequencing was carried out using memory (CD45RO+) T cells sorted from blood. These receptors originate from a woman aged 18-35 years in good health.

This clonotype came up a few times. The chain has TRBV3-1 and TRBJ1-5; possible D gene TRBD1, 6 bases. The CDR3 is 14 amino acids. CDR1 is LGHDT, CDR2 YNNKEL, per germline (reference sequence). V was clipped by 1 base and J by 6 bases, with 10 bases between them. DNA for the CDR3: TGTGCCAGCAGCCAAGCCGGGGGCAGTCAGCCCCAGCATTTT. The encoded protein is CASSQAGGSQPQHF.

This clonotype was counted only a few times. The chain joins TRBV6-5 to TRBJ2-1; TRBD1 matches 8 bases. CDR3 size: 14 residues. Trimming cost V 4 bases and J 9 bases; bases outside gene matches: 8. Germline V CDR1 and CDR2: MNHEY, SVGAGI. The CDR3 region has the DNA TGTGCCAGCAGTTCGCTACCAGGGGGCAGTGAGCAGTTCTTC. This encodes CASSSLPGGSEQFF.

The rearrangement joins TRBV10-3 to TRBJ1-1; 11 bases match TRBD1. This CDR3 has 15 amino acids. V shed 6 bases and J 2 bases; nucleotides not matched to a gene: 5. CDR1 and CDR2 from the germline V gene are ENHRY and SYGVKD. CDR3 protein: CAISGQGAINTEAFF. For the CDR3, the DNA is TGTGCCATCAGCGGACAGGGGGCCATCAACACTGAAGCTTTCTTT.

This clonotype was seen a handful of times. The V and J genes are TRBV19 and TRBJ2-4; D is uncertain. Germline CDR1 reads LNHDA; CDR2 reads SQIVND (reference sequence). V lost 4 bases to trimming and J lost 0 bases, with 10 bases between them. The CDR3 runs to 15 residues. The CDR3 DNA follows: TGTGCCAGTAGTACACAAAACATAGCCAAAAACATTCAGTACTTC. Protein sequence: CASSTQNIAKNIQYF.